This passage covers 21 T cell receptor beta chains from one sample sequenced in a study of cytomegalovirus exposure and HLA in healthy donors. The PCR made use of 60 Vbeta and 13 Jbeta primers. Sequenced by immunoSEQ multiplex PCR; TCRdb stores in-frame clones only, minus some. The repertoire holds roughly 120,000 clones, with about four fifths as singletons. Sequencing used PBMCs. The source is a man aged 40-49 years in good health and CMV-seronegative.

The genes are TRBV4-1 and TRBJ2-3; TRBD2 matches at 8 bases. Germline V gene sequence: CDR1 MGHRA, CDR2 YSYEKL. This CDR3 has 14 residues. The junction had 8 bases not matched to a gene; V was cut back by 7 bases and J by 5 bases. The CDR3 reads CASISGEPGDTQYF. The CDR3 region has the DNA TGCGCCAGCATTAGCGGGGAGCCGGGAGATACGCAGTATTTT.

CDR3: CAWSAGANHQPQHF. The DNA for the CDR3 is TGTGCCTGGAGTGCTGGGGCCAATCATCAGCCCCAGCATTTT. This chain connects TRBV30 to TRBJ1-5; possible D gene TRBD1, 5 bases. The CDR3 is made up of 14 amino acids. Trimming pared 1 base from V and 5 bases from J, leaving 12 bases between. Per the germline V gene, CDR1 is GTSNPN and CDR2 is SVGIG (reference sequence). The full variable domain, in which reference TRBV30 and TRBJ1-5 provide the parts outside the CDR3, is SQTIHQWPATLVQPVGSPLSLECTVEGTSNPNLYWYRQAAGRGLQLLFYSVGIGQISSEVPQNLSASRPQDRQFILSSKKLLLSDSGFYLCAWSAGANHQPQHFGDGTRLSIL.

V and J are TRBV9 and TRBJ2-1; D is possibly TRBD2 (5 bases). In germline, CDR1 is SGDLS, CDR2 YYNGEE. CDR3 length: 15 residues. Deletions cut 0 bases from V and 6 bases from J, with 13 bases between. The CDR3 nucleotides are TGTGCCAGCAGCGTAGGGTGGGGAGCAGTCAATGAGCAGTTCTTC. Its protein product is CASSVGWGAVNEQFF.

J is TRBJ2-5 and V is TRBV11-2, with 12 bases aligning to TRBD1. Germline V gene sequence: CDR1 SGHAT, CDR2 FQNNGV. Trimming removed 5 bases from V and 2 bases from J; junction bases left unmatched: 6. The CDR3 consists of 16 residues. The CDR3: CASSLRDRGQQETQYF. The DNA for the CDR3 is TGTGCCAGCAGCCTCCGGGACAGGGGGCAACAAGAGACCCAGTACTTC. Drawing the rest from reference TRBV11-2 and TRBJ2-5, the complete variable domain is EAGVAQSPRYKIIEKRQSVAFWCNPISGHATLYWYQQILGQGPKLLIQFQNNGVVDDSQLPKDRFSAERLKGVDSTLKIQPAKLEDSAVYLCASSLRDRGQQETQYFGPGTRLLVL.

The chain employs TRBV9 and TRBJ1-1; D gene unclear. CDR1 is SGDLS, CDR2 YYNGEE, per germline. This CDR3 has 13 amino acids. Trimming pared 2 bases from V and 2 bases from J, leaving 7 bases between. The CDR3 protein is CASSVSPNTEAFF. The DNA for the CDR3 is TGTGCCAGCAGCGTTTCCCCAAACACTGAAGCTTTCTTT.

The chain recombines TRBV29-1 with TRBJ1-2, with TRBD1 as a possible D gene (6 bases). The CDR3 is made up of 11 amino acids. The V gene's germline CDR1 is SQVTM and CDR2 ANQGSEA. CDR3 nucleotides: TGCAGTTGCCCTCAGGGGCGAGGCTACACCTTC. Its protein is CSCPQGRGYTF.

V gene TRBV19 combines with J gene TRBJ1-5, with a possible D match to TRBD1 (5 bases). V lost 5 bases to trimming and J lost 7 bases, with 12 bases between them. In germline, CDR1 is LNHDA, CDR2 SQIVND (reference sequence). The CDR3 extends over 13 amino acids. CDR3 DNA: TGTGCCAGTAGTGCCAGGGAGGAACAGCCCCAGCATTTT. This codes for CASSAREEQPQHF.

This chain links TRBV5-5 with TRBJ1-2; no firm D call. The CDR3 totals 11 residues. Germline V gene sequence: CDR1 SGHKS, CDR2 YYEKEE (reference sequence). V was shortened by 2 bases and J by 7 bases, with 6 bases between the two germline ends. The CDR3 sequence is CASSFGGGYTF. DNA of the CDR3: TGTGCCAGCAGCTTCGGCGGTGGCTACACCTTC. Full variable domain (remainder filled in from reference TRBV5-5 and TRBJ1-2): DAGVTQSPTHLIKTRGQQVTLRCSPISGHKSVSWYQQVLGQGPQFIFQYYEKEERGRGNFPDRFSARQFPNYSSELNVNALLLGDSALYLCASSFGGGYTFGSGTRLTVV.

CDR3 residues: CATGRTGESYNEQFF. The CDR3 coding sequence is TGTGCCACAGGACGGACAGGGGAATCCTACAATGAGCAGTTCTTC. The chain links TRBV10-3 to TRBJ2-1; 9 bases line up with TRBD1. The V gene end was trimmed by 10 bases and the J gene end by 1 base; junction bases not matched to a gene: 8. The CDR3 loop spans 15 amino acids. CDR1 and CDR2 (germline): ENHRY, SYGVKD.

V is TRBV27 and J is TRBJ2-3; 8 nucleotides align to TRBD2. The CDR3 is 14 amino acids. From germline, CDR1 is MNHEY and CDR2 SMNVEV (reference sequence). Trimming took 6 bases from V and 1 from J; bases not matched to a gene: 3. CDR3 sequence: CASRLAEGTDTQYF. In nucleotides, the CDR3 is TGTGCCAGCAGACTAGCGGAAGGCACAGATACGCAGTATTTT.

This clone was observed a few times. The gene calls are TRBV7-2 and TRBJ1-1; no firm D call. This CDR3 region has 12 residues. Germline CDR1 SGHTA, CDR2 FQGNSA. V was clipped by 3 bases and J by 7 bases, with 9 bases between them. DNA for the CDR3: TGTGCCAGCAGCTTGAGCGGGATTGAAGCTTTCTTT. This translates into CASSLSGIEAFF.

The chain couples TRBV5-5 to TRBJ2-4; tentative D call: TRBD2 (5 bases). CDR1 and CDR2 from the germline V gene are SGHKS and YYEKEE (reference sequence). Trimming stripped 2 bases from V and 0 bases from J, with 6 bases between. This CDR3 has 14 residues. The CDR3 sequence is CASSFGLAKNIQYF. The CDR3 DNA sequence: TGTGCCAGCAGCTTTGGACTAGCCAAAAACATTCAGTACTTC.

This clone was seen a single time. The chain employs TRBV7-9 and TRBJ2-7, with D tentatively TRBD2 (6 bases). The CDR3 has 13 residues. From germline, CDR1 is SEHNR and CDR2 FQNEAQ (reference sequence). V was pared by 11 bases and J by 0 bases, with 14 bases between. The CDR3 protein is CASRGGSSYEQYF. The DNA of the CDR3 is TGTGCCTCCCGAGGAGGGAGCTCCTACGAGCAGTACTTC.

The chain has TRBV27 and TRBJ1-5, with no clear D. CDR3 length: 12 residues. Deletions cut 4 bases from V and 7 bases from J, with 8 bases between. Germline values: CDR1 MNHEY, CDR2 SMNVEV (reference sequence). The CDR3 protein is CASSSSGQPQHF. CDR3 bases: TGTGCCAGCAGTTCCTCGGGACAGCCCCAGCATTTT.

Of note for this clone: The germline gene is not matched at one end of the junction; a read error may be the cause. This chain uses TRBV6-5 with TRBJ2-7; 10 nucleotides align to TRBD1. The CDR3 loop spans 12 amino acids. Germline V CDR1 and CDR2: MNHEY, SVGAGI. CDR3 residues: CASSPRDRGIVF. As DNA, the CDR3 is TGTGCCAGCAGTCCCCGGGACAGGGGTATTGTCTTC.

The chain recombines TRBV7-8 with TRBJ2-7; TRBD1 matches at 7 bases. The CDR3 is 14 amino acids. V trimming: 4 bases; J trimming: 3 bases; junction bases outside the gene matches: 6. Germline V lookup: CDR1 SGHVS, CDR2 FQNEAQ. The CDR3 DNA sequence: TGTGCCAGCAGCTCCGGGGACAGCTACTACGAGCAGTACTTC. Translation: CASSSGDSYYEQYF.

The V call is TRBV19, the J call TRBJ1-6; maybe TRBD1 (6 bases). The CDR3 sequence is 12 residues long. V was cut by 9 bases and J by 10 bases, with 13 bases left in between. CDR1 is LNHDA, CDR2 SQIVND, per germline (reference sequence). The CDR3 reads CASNEGESPLHF. In nucleotides, the CDR3 is TGTGCCAGCAATGAGGGGGAATCACCCCTCCACTTT.

The chain couples TRBV7-2 to TRBJ2-1; 11 bases match TRBD2. The CDR3 loop spans 16 amino acids. Per germline, CDR1 SGHTA and CDR2 FQGNSA. The junction had 8 bases not matched to a gene; V was cut back by 0 bases and J by 10 bases. The CDR3 nucleotides are TGTGCCAGCAGCTTAGCGAGTAGCGGGGGGGCGGGGGAGCAGTTCTTC. It codes for CASSLASSGGAGEQFF. Together with reference TRBV7-2 and TRBJ2-1, the CDR3 gives the full variable domain: GAGVSQSPSNKVTEKGKDVELRCDPISGHTALYWYRQSLGQGLEFLIYFQGNSAPDKSGLPSDRFSAERTGGSVSTLTIQRTQQEDSAVYLCASSLASSGGAGEQFFGPGTRLTVL.

Points on this clone: The junction departs from germline at one end; a sequencing error may be responsible. This chain uses TRBV7-8 with TRBJ2-4; 10 bases align to TRBD2. The CDR3 loop spans 16 amino acids. The germline CDR1 and CDR2 sequences are SGHVS and FQNEAQ. The DNA for the CDR3 is TGTGCCAGCAGCATAGCGGGGGGTTTGGCCAAAAACATTCAGTACTTC. Protein product: CASSIAGGLAKNIQYF.

The rearrangement uses TRBV19 and TRBJ1-1; the D is unclear. The CDR3 spans 13 residues. Trimming left V 2 bases short and J 1 base short, with 5 bases between. In germline, CDR1 is LNHDA, CDR2 SQIVND (reference sequence). The CDR3 DNA follows: TGTGCCAGTAGTATAAGCCGGAACACTGAAGCTTTCTTT. This translates into CASSISRNTEAFF.

The chain employs TRBV7-2 and TRBJ2-2, with 15 bases fitting TRBD2. CDR3 length: 18 residues. V lost 2 bases to trimming and J lost 5 bases; unmatched junction nucleotides: 6. CDR1 SGHTA and CDR2 FQGNSA come from the germline V gene. The CDR3 sequence: CASSLRTSGGAGTGELFF. CDR3 coding DNA: TGTGCCAGCAGCTTAAGGACTAGCGGGGGGGCCGGGACCGGGGAGCTGTTTTTT.